This T cell receptor beta chain stems from a study of Ad26.COV2.S vaccination and SARS-CoV-2 variants. The V gene lost 3 bases and the J gene lost 11 bases, with 10 bases spanning the gap. This CDR3 is built from 11 residues. Germline-derived CDR1 and CDR2 are LGHDT and YNNKEL (reference sequence). Regarding the study as a whole: Analytic work on TCR breadth and depth might have understated the full extent of total T cell responses. With respect to non-spike TCR breadth, vaccine and placebo recipients were similar. Spike-specific CD8+ and CD4+ T cell responses reportedly showed substantial breadth after vaccination. Vaccine recipients showed a spike-specific TCR breadth that was higher than in placebo recipients.

Comments on this clone: Its antigen is still unknown. The sample contains more than one DNA sequence encoding this CDR3.

Method: immunoSEQ multiplex PCR; TCRdb's copy keeps in-frame clones and lacks some. Here the sample spans roughly 180,000 clones, 87% being singletons. V is TRBV3-1 (or the pseudogene TRBV3-2) and J is TRBJ1-2; D remains ambiguous. This specimen was peripheral blood, taken after recovery from COVID-19. The source is a human donor who had recovered from COVID-19. CDR3 protein: CASSHGQGYTF. Here the CDR3 DNA reads TGTGCCAGCAGCCATGGTCAAGGGTACACCTTC.